These T cell receptor beta chains were read from a single sample in a study of shared clonotypes between healthy human individuals. Measured with immunoSEQ multiplex PCR; TCRdb has only the in-frame clones, and not every one. The sample has more than 400,000 clones, roughly 80% seen once; the top ten hold roughly 12%. The sample comprised PBMCs. The receptors shown here come from a middle-aged woman in good health. Some clones in this sample may be carry-over from other donors' samples. Each CDR3 is given with its conserved first and last residue. Fields, in order: D gene, CDR3 length, V gene, J gene, clone size, CDR3 protein, CDR3 DNA. The D gene is left open where the match is weak. The size field is filled for only some rows; it gives once, few, many or a size class.

D gene: .
CDR3 length: 15
V gene: TRBV7-8
J gene: TRBJ1-3
clone size: .
CDR3 protein: CASSSPGGSRNTIYF
CDR3 DNA: TGTGCCAGCAGCTCGCCGGGGGGATCGAGAAACACCATATATTTT

D gene: .
CDR3 length: 19
V gene: TRBV21-1
J gene: TRBJ2-6
clone size: .
CDR3 protein: CASSKVTAKPGSGANVLTF
CDR3 DNA: TGTGCCAGCAGCAAAGTTACTGCTAAGCCGGGTTCTGGGGCCAACGTCCTGACTTTC

D gene: .
CDR3 length: 12
V gene: TRBV5-6
J gene: TRBJ1-1
clone size: .
CDR3 protein: CASSLLGARAFF
CDR3 DNA: TGTGCCAGCAGCTTGTTGGGGGCGCGAGCTTTCTTT

D gene: .
CDR3 length: 15
V gene: TRBV14
J gene: TRBJ2-5
clone size: .
CDR3 protein: CASSQEQGPSVTQYF
CDR3 DNA: TGTGCCAGCAGCCAAGAGCAGGGGCCCTCGGTTACCCAGTACTTC

D gene: .
CDR3 length: 15
V gene: TRBV28
J gene: TRBJ1-1
clone size: .
CDR3 protein: CASSSRQGMNTEAFF
CDR3 DNA: TGTGCCAGCAGTTCACGGCAGGGGATGAACACTGAAGCTTTCTTT

D gene: TRBD2
CDR3 length: 13
V gene: TRBV11-3
J gene: TRBJ2-1
clone size: once
CDR3 protein: CASGGLADNEQFF
CDR3 DNA: TGTGCCAGCGGCGGACTAGCCGACAATGAGCAGTTCTTC

D gene: .
CDR3 length: 15
V gene: TRBV19
J gene: TRBJ2-3
clone size: .
CDR3 protein: CASLGRDTSTDTQYF
CDR3 DNA: TGTGCCTCGCTCGGGCGGGACACTAGCACAGATACGCAGTATTTT

D gene: .
CDR3 length: 16
V gene: TRBV6-1
J gene: TRBJ2-5
clone size: many
CDR3 protein: CASSEALGNPTETQYF
CDR3 DNA: TGTGCCAGCAGTGAAGCTCTCGGAAACCCAACGGAGACCCAGTACTTC

D gene: .
CDR3 length: 11
V gene: TRBV28
J gene: TRBJ1-1
clone size: .
CDR3 protein: CASSLRRKAFF
CDR3 DNA: TGTGCCAGCAGTTTAAGGCGGAAGGCTTTCTTT

D gene: TRBD2
CDR3 length: 15
V gene: TRBV5-1
J gene: TRBJ2-1
clone size: .
CDR3 protein: CASSPSGRNYNEQFF
CDR3 DNA: TGCGCCAGCAGCCCCAGCGGGAGAAACTACAATGAGCAGTTCTTC

D gene: TRBD2
CDR3 length: 18
V gene: TRBV4-2
J gene: TRBJ2-7
clone size: many
CDR3 protein: CASSQELAGGPFFHEQYF
CDR3 DNA: TGTGCCAGCAGCCAAGAACTAGCGGGAGGGCCTTTTTTCCACGAGCAGTACTTC

D gene: .
CDR3 length: 15
V gene: TRBV25-1
J gene: TRBJ2-7
clone size: .
CDR3 protein: CASSPRTGGPHEQYF
CDR3 DNA: TGTGCCAGCAGTCCACGGACGGGCGGCCCCCACGAGCAGTACTTC

D gene: TRBD2
CDR3 length: 15
V gene: TRBV7-3
J gene: TRBJ2-3
clone size: .
CDR3 protein: CASSPGGGRTDTQYF
CDR3 DNA: TGTGCCAGCAGCCCCGGGGGCGGGAGGACAGATACGCAGTATTTT

D gene: TRBD2
CDR3 length: 15
V gene: TRBV30
J gene: TRBJ2-3
clone size: few
CDR3 protein: CAWSAQLAGTDTQYF
CDR3 DNA: TGTGCCTGGAGTGCGCAACTAGCGGGAACCGATACGCAGTATTTT

D gene: .
CDR3 length: 13
V gene: TRBV6-1
J gene: TRBJ1-1
clone size: .
CDR3 protein: CASNPGGNTEAFF
CDR3 DNA: TGTGCCAGCAACCCCGGGGGTAACACTGAAGCTTTCTTT

D gene: TRBD2
CDR3 length: 17
V gene: TRBV30
J gene: TRBJ2-7
clone size: .
CDR3 protein: CAWSVMRTSGRVGEQYF
CDR3 DNA: TGTGCCTGGAGTGTAATGAGGACTAGCGGGAGGGTGGGTGAGCAGTACTTC

D gene: .
CDR3 length: 15
V gene: TRBV27
J gene: TRBJ1-1
clone size: few
CDR3 protein: CASSLIPGSGTEAFF
CDR3 DNA: TGTGCCAGCAGTTTAATACCGGGGTCAGGCACTGAAGCTTTCTTT

D gene: TRBD1
CDR3 length: 15
V gene: TRBV28
J gene: TRBJ2-5
clone size: .
CDR3 protein: CASSREPDRAETQYF
CDR3 DNA: TGTGCCAGCAGTCGGGAACCGGACAGGGCCGAGACCCAGTACTTC

D gene: .
CDR3 length: 13
V gene: TRBV14
J gene: TRBJ2-7
clone size: once
CDR3 protein: CASSQLRQAEQYF
CDR3 DNA: TGTGCCAGCAGCCAATTAAGACAGGCCGAGCAGTACTTC

D gene: TRBD1
CDR3 length: 13
V gene: TRBV7-2
J gene: TRBJ2-7
clone size: .
CDR3 protein: CASSSNRGQEQYF
CDR3 DNA: TGTGCCAGCAGCTCTAACAGGGGGCAGGAGCAGTACTTC